Only a few counts were recorded for the clone carrying this TCR beta chain. Its matching antigen is unknown. This entry is derived from a study of T cells in Graves' hyperthyroidism and ophthalmopathy. Across the whole study: Pretreatment peripheral blood was obtained at initial diagnosis.

Amplification targeted TCR beta CDR3 regions from RNA transcripts. HTBI primers were employed in a first-round RT-PCR of the TCR CDR3. TCRdb reprocessed the multiplex PCR reads via MiXCR and lists one record per CDR3 protein. The sample records around 700,000 distinct CDR3 sequences, around 40% being singletons. The study's findings and limits: Within blood appeared most thyroid clonotypes that had expanded above 0.001.

Germline V gene data show CDR1 as WNHNN and CDR2 as SYGVQD (reference sequence). CDR3 length: 14 residues. V was pared by 8 bases and J by 6 bases, with 6 bases of the junction left unmatched. V usage is TRBV10-1 and J usage is TRBJ2-2, with 10 bases aligning to TRBD1. This clonotype was obtained from a woman aged 40 to 49 with Graves' hyperthyroidism. Input material: blood. The CDR3 here is CASQGQGEAGELFF. In nucleotides, the CDR3 is TGCGCCAGCCAAGGACAGGGGGAAGCCGGGGAGCTGTTTTTT.